Listed below are T cell receptor beta chains from one sample, sequenced in a study of blood T cells in healthy people across ages. TCRdb redid the calling of the 5' RACE reads with MiXCR, one entry per CDR3 protein. The sample comprises approximately 800,000 distinct CDR3 sequences, 58% of which are singletons, and over 20% rests with the top ten. Sequencing used blood. These receptors all stem from a man aged 25-40 years in good health. The CDR3 runs from the conserved cysteine through the conserved F or W. The order of the fields is D gene, V gene, clone size, J gene, CDR3 DNA, CDR3 protein. The D gene is left open where the match is weak. Not every row has a clone size; where given, it reads once, few, many or a size class.

d_gene: -; v_gene: TRBV12-3/TRBV12-4; abundance: -; j_gene: TRBJ2-3; CDR3nt: TGTGCCAGCAGTCGGCCCAGTGGACCAGATACGCAGTATTTT; CDR3aa: CASSRPSGPDTQYF
d_gene: -; v_gene: TRBV20-1; abundance: -; j_gene: TRBJ2-1; CDR3nt: TGCAGTGCTAGTGCGGACGGGAGCTTAGATGAGCAGTTCTTC; CDR3aa: CSASADGSLDEQFF
d_gene: -; v_gene: TRBV20-1; abundance: -; j_gene: TRBJ1-4; CDR3nt: TGCAGTGTAACGAGGGGCGCGGGTGAAAAACTGTTTTTT; CDR3aa: CSVTRGAGEKLFF
d_gene: -; v_gene: TRBV14; abundance: few; j_gene: TRBJ1-6; CDR3nt: TGTGCCAGCAGCCAGCGCTCTCGAGGTCATTCACCCCTCCACTTT; CDR3aa: CASSQRSRGHSPLHF
d_gene: -; v_gene: TRBV10-3; abundance: -; j_gene: TRBJ2-2; CDR3nt: TGTGCCACCAGTCACGATGGAAACACCGGGGAGCTGTTTTTT; CDR3aa: CATSHDGNTGELFF
d_gene: -; v_gene: TRBV9; abundance: -; j_gene: TRBJ2-7; CDR3nt: TGTGCCGGCAGCGCCCAACTGGGGAGGTACGAGCAGTACTTC; CDR3aa: CAGSAQLGRYEQYF
d_gene: TRBD2; v_gene: TRBV20-1; abundance: -; j_gene: TRBJ2-1; CDR3nt: TGCAGTGCTCCATCCTTTAGCGGGAGCGAGCAGTTCTTC; CDR3aa: CSAPSFSGSEQFF
d_gene: TRBD2; v_gene: TRBV3-1; abundance: -; j_gene: TRBJ2-5; CDR3nt: TGTGCCAGCAGGCAAGCGGGGGCCGGACAAGAGACCCAGTACTTC; CDR3aa: CASRQAGAGQETQYF
d_gene: -; v_gene: TRBV20-1; abundance: -; j_gene: TRBJ2-1; CDR3nt: TGCAGTGCTAAGACAGCGGTAGGCCTAAATGAGCAGTTCTTC; CDR3aa: CSAKTAVGLNEQFF
d_gene: -; v_gene: TRBV27; abundance: once; j_gene: TRBJ2-6; CDR3nt: TGTGCCACCTCCTCTCGGCCCTCTGGGGCCAACGTCCTGACTTTC; CDR3aa: CATSSRPSGANVLTF
d_gene: TRBD1; v_gene: TRBV7-2; abundance: -; j_gene: TRBJ2-5; CDR3nt: TGTGCCAGCACAAGAGGACAGGCCCAAGAGACCCAGTACTTC; CDR3aa: CASTRGQAQETQYF
d_gene: TRBD1; v_gene: TRBV6-5; abundance: -; j_gene: TRBJ1-5; CDR3nt: TGTGCCAGCAGTCCGACAGGGTCCTATAGCAATCAGCCCCAGCATTTT; CDR3aa: CASSPTGSYSNQPQHF
d_gene: TRBD2; v_gene: TRBV5-4; abundance: -; j_gene: TRBJ2-1; CDR3nt: TGTGCCAGCAGCCCCGGGACTAGCGATGAGCAGTTCTTC; CDR3aa: CASSPGTSDEQFF
d_gene: -; v_gene: TRBV6-2/TRBV6-3; abundance: -; j_gene: TRBJ2-1; CDR3nt: TGTGCCAGCATCCCCCGGACAGAAGAGACCCAGTTCTTC; CDR3aa: CASIPRTEETQFF
d_gene: TRBD1; v_gene: TRBV28; abundance: -; j_gene: TRBJ1-1; CDR3nt: TGTGCCAGCAGTTCCCCCGGGGAGGGGGCGAACACTGAAGCTTTCTTT; CDR3aa: CASSSPGEGANTEAFF
d_gene: -; v_gene: TRBV12-3/TRBV12-4; abundance: -; j_gene: TRBJ2-1; CDR3nt: TGTGCCAGCATCCGGGGTAATGAGCAGTTCTTC; CDR3aa: CASIRGNEQFF
d_gene: -; v_gene: TRBV4-2; abundance: -; j_gene: TRBJ2-5; CDR3nt: TGTGCCAGCAGCCAAGGGGTGTGGGAGTCGGGACAAGAGACCCAGTACTTC; CDR3aa: CASSQGVWESGQETQYF
d_gene: -; v_gene: TRBV13; abundance: few; j_gene: TRBJ1-1; CDR3nt: TGTGCCAGCAGCTTGTCTGACACTGAAGCTTTCTTT; CDR3aa: CASSLSDTEAFF
d_gene: TRBD2; v_gene: TRBV6-1; abundance: -; j_gene: TRBJ2-7; CDR3nt: TGTGCCAGCAGTGGTACCTCGGGTAGCGGGGGTAGATACGAGCAGTACTTC; CDR3aa: CASSGTSGSGGRYEQYF
d_gene: TRBD1; v_gene: TRBV7-2; abundance: -; j_gene: TRBJ2-4; CDR3nt: TGTGCCAGCAGCTTAGGGGGACAGGGGGCCAAAAACATTCAGTACTTC; CDR3aa: CASSLGGQGAKNIQYF
d_gene: -; v_gene: TRBV20-1; abundance: -; j_gene: TRBJ2-1; CDR3nt: TGCTGTGCCAAGGGCAGCCTGGGTTGGGAGCAGTTCTTC; CDR3aa: CCAKGSLGWEQFF
d_gene: -; v_gene: TRBV20-1; abundance: -; j_gene: TRBJ1-1; CDR3nt: TGCAGTGCTAGAGATCTAGGAGGGAAATCAGCTTTCTTT; CDR3aa: CSARDLGGKSAFF
d_gene: -; v_gene: TRBV6-2/TRBV6-3; abundance: -; j_gene: TRBJ2-7; CDR3nt: TGTGCCAGCATACTGACTAGTTCTGCGAACTACGAGCAGTACTTC; CDR3aa: CASILTSSANYEQYF
d_gene: -; v_gene: TRBV7-9; abundance: -; j_gene: TRBJ2-7; CDR3nt: TGTGCCAGCAGCTCGTCAGGGTCACGGGCCTACGAGCAGTACTTC; CDR3aa: CASSSSGSRAYEQYF
d_gene: -; v_gene: TRBV6-2/TRBV6-3; abundance: few; j_gene: TRBJ2-1; CDR3nt: TGTGCCAGCAGTTCAGGGGTCGGTTACAATGAGCAGTTCTTC; CDR3aa: CASSSGVGYNEQFF
d_gene: -; v_gene: TRBV5-1; abundance: -; j_gene: TRBJ2-3; CDR3nt: TGCGCCAGCAGCTGGGGACTTGCGGGATCCACAGATACGCAGTATTTT; CDR3aa: CASSWGLAGSTDTQYF
d_gene: -; v_gene: TRBV7-2; abundance: -; j_gene: TRBJ1-2; CDR3nt: TGTGCCAGCAGCTTAGCGGGATGGGAGGGAGGCTACACCTTC; CDR3aa: CASSLAGWEGGYTF
d_gene: -; v_gene: TRBV9; abundance: -; j_gene: TRBJ2-7; CDR3nt: TGTGCCAGCAGCGCCGGGTCCATCTCCTACGAGCAGTACTTC; CDR3aa: CASSAGSISYEQYF
d_gene: TRBD1; v_gene: TRBV6-5; abundance: few; j_gene: TRBJ2-7; CDR3nt: TGTGCCAGCAGTTTCTCGACAGGGGAAAGCGCCTACGAGCAGTACTTC; CDR3aa: CASSFSTGESAYEQYF
d_gene: -; v_gene: TRBV6-5; abundance: -; j_gene: TRBJ2-3; CDR3nt: TGTGCCAGCAGTTACTCTCCGGAGTATTTT; CDR3aa: CASSYSPEYF
d_gene: -; v_gene: TRBV2; abundance: -; j_gene: TRBJ2-7; CDR3nt: TGTGCCATCAGTGATAAAGCCGCGGGTGCCTACGAGCAGTACTTC; CDR3aa: CAISDKAAGAYEQYF
d_gene: -; v_gene: TRBV7-6; abundance: once; j_gene: TRBJ2-5; CDR3nt: TGTGCCAGCAGCGTAGTCGTATTGGAGACCCAGTACTTC; CDR3aa: CASSVVVLETQYF
d_gene: -; v_gene: TRBV18; abundance: -; j_gene: TRBJ2-7; CDR3nt: TGTGCCAGCTCACCACGTCGACAAGAGATCCAGTACTTC; CDR3aa: CASSPRRQEIQYF
d_gene: -; v_gene: TRBV13; abundance: -; j_gene: TRBJ2-1; CDR3nt: TGTGCCAGCAGCTTCACAGGGATCAATGAGCAGTTCTTC; CDR3aa: CASSFTGINEQFF
d_gene: -; v_gene: TRBV7-9; abundance: -; j_gene: TRBJ1-2; CDR3nt: TGTGTCAGCAGCCCCCCCCATATAAATGGCTACACCTTC; CDR3aa: CVSSPPHINGYTF
d_gene: -; v_gene: TRBV7-2; abundance: -; j_gene: TRBJ2-7; CDR3nt: TGTGCCAGCAGCTTAGGCGTCAGTTGGACCTACGAGCAGTACTTC; CDR3aa: CASSLGVSWTYEQYF
d_gene: -; v_gene: TRBV6-5; abundance: once; j_gene: TRBJ2-2; CDR3nt: TGTGCCAGCAGTTACTCGAAAATGGCCCGGCAGGACGACACCGGGGAGCTGTTTTTT; CDR3aa: CASSYSKMARQDDTGELFF
d_gene: -; v_gene: TRBV25-1; abundance: -; j_gene: TRBJ2-3; CDR3nt: TGTGCCAGCAGTGTCGGGACTTCTGATACGCAGTATTTT; CDR3aa: CASSVGTSDTQYF
d_gene: TRBD2; v_gene: TRBV5-1; abundance: -; j_gene: TRBJ2-6; CDR3nt: TGCGCCAGCAGCATAGGGACTAGCGGGATATACTCTGGGGCCAACGTCCTGACTTTC; CDR3aa: CASSIGTSGIYSGANVLTF
d_gene: TRBD2; v_gene: TRBV7-6; abundance: -; j_gene: TRBJ2-3; CDR3nt: TGTGCCAGCAGCCCAGGGACTAGCGGGGGCCACACAGATACGCAGTATTTT; CDR3aa: CASSPGTSGGHTDTQYF
d_gene: -; v_gene: TRBV4-2; abundance: -; j_gene: TRBJ1-5; CDR3nt: TGTGCCAGCAGCCAAGCCTTTCGGCAGGGGAGTCAGCCCCAGCATTTT; CDR3aa: CASSQAFRQGSQPQHF
d_gene: -; v_gene: TRBV28; abundance: few; j_gene: TRBJ2-7; CDR3nt: TGTGCCAGCAGCTCGTCAGGGGAGTACGAGCAGTACTTC; CDR3aa: CASSSSGEYEQYF
d_gene: TRBD1; v_gene: TRBV6-2/TRBV6-3; abundance: few; j_gene: TRBJ2-7; CDR3nt: TGTGCCAGCAGCAAAGACAGGGGAACCTACGAGCAGTACTTC; CDR3aa: CASSKDRGTYEQYF
d_gene: -; v_gene: TRBV7-9; abundance: -; j_gene: TRBJ2-5; CDR3nt: TGTGCCGGCAGCCCCCTCATGGATGTTTTTGAGACCCGGTACTTC; CDR3aa: CAGSPLMDVFETRYF
d_gene: TRBD2; v_gene: TRBV7-9; abundance: -; j_gene: TRBJ2-4; CDR3nt: TGTGCCAGCAGCTTAGACTGGACTAGCGGGCACCAGGCATCCAAAAACATTCAGTACTTC; CDR3aa: CASSLDWTSGHQASKNIQYF
d_gene: -; v_gene: TRBV7-2; abundance: once; j_gene: TRBJ1-1; CDR3nt: TGTGCCAGCAGCCCCCCCCGGACCGCAACCACTGAAGCTTTCTTT; CDR3aa: CASSPPRTATTEAFF
d_gene: -; v_gene: TRBV25-1; abundance: -; j_gene: TRBJ2-7; CDR3nt: TGTGCCAGCAGGTTGAGGTTCAGGCTATACGAGGGTCGATGCGAGCAGTACTTC; CDR3aa: CASRLRFRLYEGRCEQYF
d_gene: TRBD1; v_gene: TRBV7-6; abundance: -; j_gene: TRBJ2-1; CDR3nt: TGTGCCAGCAGCGAAGCCCCCCCGGACAGGGGCAATGAGCAGTTCTTC; CDR3aa: CASSEAPPDRGNEQFF